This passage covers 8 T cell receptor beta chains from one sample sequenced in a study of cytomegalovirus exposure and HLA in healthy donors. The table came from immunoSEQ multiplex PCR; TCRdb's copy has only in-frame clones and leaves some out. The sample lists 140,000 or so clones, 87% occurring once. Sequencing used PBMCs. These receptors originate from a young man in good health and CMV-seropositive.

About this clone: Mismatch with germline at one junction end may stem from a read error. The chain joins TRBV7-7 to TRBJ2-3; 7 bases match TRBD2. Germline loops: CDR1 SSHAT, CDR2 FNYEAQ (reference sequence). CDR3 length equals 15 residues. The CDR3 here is CASSLGGGRTDTQYF. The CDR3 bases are TGTGCTAGCAGCTTAGGCGGGGGACGCACAGATACGCAGTATTTT.

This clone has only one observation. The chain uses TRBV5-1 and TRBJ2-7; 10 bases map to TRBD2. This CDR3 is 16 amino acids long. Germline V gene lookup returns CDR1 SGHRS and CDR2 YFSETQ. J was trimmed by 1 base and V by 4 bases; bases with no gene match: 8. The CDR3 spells CASSPRLAGGSYEQYF. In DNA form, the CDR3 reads TGCGCCAGCAGCCCTAGACTAGCGGGCGGTTCCTACGAGCAGTACTTC.

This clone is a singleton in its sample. The DNA of the CDR3 is TGTGCCAGCTCACCGGCTGGAACTAGCGGCCCACCTACGCAGTATTTT. As protein: CASSPAGTSGPPTQYF. V is TRBV18 and J is TRBJ2-3; 8 bases map to TRBD2. The junction had 13 bases not matched to a gene; V was cut back by 3 bases and J by 8 bases. The CDR3 sequence is 16 residues long. Germline V gives CDR1 KGHSH, CDR2 LQKENI.

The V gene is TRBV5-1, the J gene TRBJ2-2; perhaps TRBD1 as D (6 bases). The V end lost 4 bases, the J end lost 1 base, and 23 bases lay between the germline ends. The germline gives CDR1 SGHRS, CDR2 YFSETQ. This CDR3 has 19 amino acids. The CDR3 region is CASSTRGPVGTLNTGELFF. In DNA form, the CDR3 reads TGCGCCAGCAGCACTCGGGGTCCGGTCGGGACACTGAACACCGGGGAGCTGTTTTTT.

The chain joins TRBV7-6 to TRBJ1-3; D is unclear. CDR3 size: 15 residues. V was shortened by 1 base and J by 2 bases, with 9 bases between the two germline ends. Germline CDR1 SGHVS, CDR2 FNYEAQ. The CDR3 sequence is CASSLEWGAGNTIYF. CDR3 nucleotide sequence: TGTGCCAGCAGCTTAGAGTGGGGAGCTGGAAACACCATATATTTT.

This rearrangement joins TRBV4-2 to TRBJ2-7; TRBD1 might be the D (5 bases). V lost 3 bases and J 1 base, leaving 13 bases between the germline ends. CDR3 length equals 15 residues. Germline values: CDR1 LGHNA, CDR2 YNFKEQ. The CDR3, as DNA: TGTGCCAGCAGCCAGTTGCTCGACAGATCCTACGAGCAGTACTTC. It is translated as CASSQLLDRSYEQYF.

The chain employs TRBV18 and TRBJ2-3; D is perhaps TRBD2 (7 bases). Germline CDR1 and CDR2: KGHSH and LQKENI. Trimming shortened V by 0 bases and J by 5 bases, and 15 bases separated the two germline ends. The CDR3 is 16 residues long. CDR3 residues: CASSPPGGLFGDTQYF. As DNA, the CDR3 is TGTGCCAGCTCACCACCGGGGGGGCTTTTTGGAGATACGCAGTATTTT.

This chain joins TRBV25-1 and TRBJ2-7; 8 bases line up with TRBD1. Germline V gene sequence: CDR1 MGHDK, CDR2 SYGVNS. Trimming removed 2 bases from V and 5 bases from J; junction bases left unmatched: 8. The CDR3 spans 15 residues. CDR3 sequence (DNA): TGTGCCAGCAGTGAAGAGAACAGGGGGGCGGACGAGCAGTACTTC. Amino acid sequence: CASSEENRGADEQYF.